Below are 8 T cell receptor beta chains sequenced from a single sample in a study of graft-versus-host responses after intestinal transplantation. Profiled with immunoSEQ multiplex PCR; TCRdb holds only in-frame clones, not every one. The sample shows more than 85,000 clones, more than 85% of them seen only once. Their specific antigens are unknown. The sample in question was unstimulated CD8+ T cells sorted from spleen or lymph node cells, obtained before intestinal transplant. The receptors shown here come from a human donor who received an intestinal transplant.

The CDR3 loop is CASSQLAGASLGPDTQYF. The CDR3, as DNA: TGCGCCAGCAGCCAGCTAGCGGGGGCCTCCCTCGGGCCAGATACGCAGTATTTT. The V and J genes are TRBV4-3 and TRBJ2-3; 10 bases map to TRBD2. Germline values: CDR1 LGHNA, CDR2 YSLEER. There are 18 residues in the CDR3. V lost 3 bases to trimming and J lost 4 bases; unmatched junction nucleotides: 13.

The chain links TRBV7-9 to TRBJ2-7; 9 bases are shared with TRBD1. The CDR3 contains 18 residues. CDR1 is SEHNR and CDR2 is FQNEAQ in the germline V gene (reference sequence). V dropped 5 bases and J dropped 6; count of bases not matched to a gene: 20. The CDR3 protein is CASSPGGQGRANWVEQYF. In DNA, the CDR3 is TGTGCCAGCAGCCCGGGGGGACAGGGAAGGGCTAACTGGGTCGAGCAGTACTTC.

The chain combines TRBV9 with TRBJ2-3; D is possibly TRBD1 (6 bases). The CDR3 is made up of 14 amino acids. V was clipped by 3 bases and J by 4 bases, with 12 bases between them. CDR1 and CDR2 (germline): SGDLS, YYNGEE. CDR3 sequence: CASSEGQIPDTQYF. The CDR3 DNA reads TGTGCCAGCAGCGAGGGACAAATTCCAGATACGCAGTATTTT.

CDR3 coding DNA: TGCGCCAGCAGCCAATGGCTAGCGGGGGTAACAGATACGCAGTATTTT. Translation gives CASSQWLAGVTDTQYF. This chain links TRBV4-3 with TRBJ2-3, with 10 positions matching TRBD2. Germline V gives CDR1 LGHNA, CDR2 YSLEER. This CDR3 contains 16 residues. V gave up 2 bases and J gave up 3 bases; unmatched junction bases: 5.

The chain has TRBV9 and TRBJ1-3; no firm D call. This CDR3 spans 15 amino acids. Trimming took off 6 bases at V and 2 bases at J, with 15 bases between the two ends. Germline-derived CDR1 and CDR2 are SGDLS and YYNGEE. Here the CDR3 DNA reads TGTGCCAGCACCCCCGGCGGAGAGGCTGGAAACACCATATATTTT. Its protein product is CASTPGGEAGNTIYF.

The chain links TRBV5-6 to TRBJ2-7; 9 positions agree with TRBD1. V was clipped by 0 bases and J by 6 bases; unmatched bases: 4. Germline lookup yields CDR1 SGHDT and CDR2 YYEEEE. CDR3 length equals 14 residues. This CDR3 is CASSLGTGVGEQYF. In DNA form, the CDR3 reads TGTGCCAGCAGCTTGGGGACAGGGGTCGGCGAGCAGTACTTC.

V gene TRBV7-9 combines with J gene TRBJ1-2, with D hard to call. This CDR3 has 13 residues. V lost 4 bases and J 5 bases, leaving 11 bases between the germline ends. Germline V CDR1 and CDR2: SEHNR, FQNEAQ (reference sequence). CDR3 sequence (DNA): TGTGCCAGCAGCTCGAACACGGGGTATGGCTACACCTTC. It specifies CASSSNTGYGYTF.

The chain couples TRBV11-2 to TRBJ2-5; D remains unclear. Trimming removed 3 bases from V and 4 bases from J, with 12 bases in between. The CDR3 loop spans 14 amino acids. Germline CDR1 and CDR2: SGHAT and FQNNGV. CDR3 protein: CASSFVISGETQYF. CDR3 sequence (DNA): TGTGCCAGCAGCTTTGTCATTTCGGGAGAGACCCAGTACTTC.